A single T cell receptor beta chain is shown here with its context. The antigen is undetermined. The CDR3 totals 16 residues. The germline V gene encodes CDR1 KGHSH and CDR2 LQKENI. J lost 1 base, V lost 4 bases, and 6 bases had no gene match. The data were obtained in a study of blood T cells in healthy people across ages. Study outcomes and limitations: Older individuals had lower TCR beta diversity per million T cells (the decline was roughly linear). Naive and antigen-experienced cells were not separated, limiting conclusive comparison.

With a J-beta primer mix and a sample-barcoded 5' primer, a second PCR ran about 6 to 11 cycles. TCRdb independently ran MiXCR on the 5' RACE reads; one entry per CDR3 protein. The sample contains 1.5 million or so distinct CDR3 sequences, 42% of which appear only once. Material for sequencing was blood. This TCR was recovered from a woman younger than 30 in good health. The rearrangement uses TRBV18 and TRBJ2-3; 9 bases agree with TRBD2. The CDR3 DNA is TGTGCCAGCTCACTACGACCTAGCGGGGGCACAGATACGCAGTATTTT. This gives the protein CASSLRPSGGTDTQYF.